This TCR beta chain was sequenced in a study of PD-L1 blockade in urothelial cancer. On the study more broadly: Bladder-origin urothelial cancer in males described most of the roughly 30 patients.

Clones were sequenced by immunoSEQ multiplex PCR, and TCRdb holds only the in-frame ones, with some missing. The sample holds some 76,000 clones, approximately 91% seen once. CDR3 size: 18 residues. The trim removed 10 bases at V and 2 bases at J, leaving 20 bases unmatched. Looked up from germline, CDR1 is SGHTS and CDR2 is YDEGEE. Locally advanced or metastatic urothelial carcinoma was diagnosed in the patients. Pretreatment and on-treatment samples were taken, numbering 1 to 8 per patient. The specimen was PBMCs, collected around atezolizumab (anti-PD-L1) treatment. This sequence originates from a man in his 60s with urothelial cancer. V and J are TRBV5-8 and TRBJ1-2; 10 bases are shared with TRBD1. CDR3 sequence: CADRDRGESFPSNYGYTF. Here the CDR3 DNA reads TGTGCCGACCGGGACAGGGGAGAAAGTTTTCCTTCCAACTATGGCTACACCTTC.